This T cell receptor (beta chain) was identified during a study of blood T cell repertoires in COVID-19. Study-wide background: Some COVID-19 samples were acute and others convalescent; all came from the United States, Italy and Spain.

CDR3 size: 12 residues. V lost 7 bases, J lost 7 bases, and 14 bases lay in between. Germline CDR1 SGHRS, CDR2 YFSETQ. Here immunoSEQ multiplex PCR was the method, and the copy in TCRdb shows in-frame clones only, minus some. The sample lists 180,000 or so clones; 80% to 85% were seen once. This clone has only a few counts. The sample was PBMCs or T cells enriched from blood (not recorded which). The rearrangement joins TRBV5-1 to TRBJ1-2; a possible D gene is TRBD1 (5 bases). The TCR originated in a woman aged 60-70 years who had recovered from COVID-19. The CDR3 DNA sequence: TGCGCCAGCGGGAGGGACGGCGGTGGCTACACCTTC. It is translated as CASGRDGGGYTF.